These 32 T cell receptor beta chains came from one sample sequenced in a study of cytomegalovirus exposure and HLA in healthy donors. The PCR had 60 Vbeta and 13 Jbeta primers. TCRdb's table, derived via immunoSEQ multiplex PCR, lists solely in-frame clones and lacks some. The listing records 100,000 to 150,000 clones. The sample comprised PBMCs. These receptors were taken from a man between 40 and 49 years old in good health and CMV-seronegative.

The V call is TRBV7-2, the J call TRBJ2-5; 7 nucleotides agree with TRBD1. With V trimmed by 5 bases and J by 3 bases, 9 bases remained unmatched. Germline loops: CDR1 SGHTA, CDR2 FQGNSA. CDR3 length: 15 amino acids. The CDR3 DNA reads as TGTGCCAGCAGCCTAAGAACAGGGGTGGAAGAGACCCAGTACTTC. Protein sequence: CASSLRTGVEETQYF.

This chain joins TRBV2 and TRBJ2-4, with TRBD1 as a possible D gene (5 bases). This CDR3 is 13 amino acids long. CDR1 SNHLY and CDR2 FYNNEI come from the germline V gene. Trimming shortened V by 5 bases and J by 15 bases, and 20 bases separated the two germline ends. DNA of the CDR3: TGTGCCAGCAGTAGTACCGTACTGGGGCTGCTGTACTTC. It encodes CASSSTVLGLLYF.

Here the CDR3 DNA reads TGTGCCAGCAGTTTCCCCGGCGGGGGCCTTAACACCGGGGAGCTGTTTTTT. This encodes CASSFPGGGLNTGELFF. V is TRBV28 and J is TRBJ2-2, with D perhaps matching TRBD2 (7 bases). V lost 3 bases, J lost 2 bases, and 16 bases lay in between. CDR1 and CDR2 from the germline V gene are MDHEN and SYDVKM. The CDR3 is 17 amino acids. Combining the CDR3 with reference TRBV28 and TRBJ2-2 gives the whole variable domain DVKVTQSSRYLVKRTGEKVFLECVQDMDHENMFWYRQDPGLGLRLIYFSYDVKMKEKGDIPEGYSVSREKKERFSLILESASTNQTSMYLCASSFPGGGLNTGELFFGEGSRLTVL.

The V gene is TRBV25-1, the J gene TRBJ2-1; TRBD2 matches 9 bases. The ends lost 4 bases at V and 10 bases at J; junction bases unmatched: 8. This CDR3 spans 14 amino acids. Germline values: CDR1 MGHDK, CDR2 SYGVNS. CDR3 protein: CASSVLAGVREQFF. CDR3 nucleotides: TGTGCCAGCAGTGTCTTAGCGGGAGTAAGGGAGCAGTTCTTC.

The chain uses TRBV30 and TRBJ1-1; D remains ambiguous. The V end lost 4 bases, the J end lost 1 base, and 13 bases lay between the germline ends. This CDR3 region has 14 residues. The germline gives CDR1 GTSNPN, CDR2 SVGIG (reference sequence). The CDR3 loop is CAWNRLLANTEAFF. As DNA, the CDR3 is TGTGCCTGGAACCGACTGCTTGCGAACACTGAAGCTTTCTTT.

This chain uses TRBV7-9 with TRBJ2-7; TRBD2 agrees at 7 bases. The junction had 8 bases not matched to a gene; V was cut back by 6 bases and J by 9 bases. The CDR3 extends over 12 amino acids. Germline V gene data show CDR1 as SEHNR and CDR2 as FQNEAQ (reference sequence). The CDR3 DNA reads as TGTGCCAGCAGTCCCGTGGGGGGGGTGCAGTACTTC. This sequence encodes CASSPVGGVQYF.

Of note for this clone: Germline and junction disagree at one end, which may indicate a read error. The CDR3 here is CASSSNNEQFF. In DNA form, the CDR3 reads TGTGCCAGCAGCTCCAACAATGAGCAGTTCTTC. The chain recombines TRBV7-6 with TRBJ2-1; no firm D call. Germline assignment: CDR1 SGHVS and CDR2 FNYEAQ. The CDR3 loop spans 11 amino acids.

The CDR3 DNA reads TGCGCCAGCACCAGGGGGACTAGCGATACAGATACGCAGTATTTT. Its translation: CASTRGTSDTDTQYF. V gene TRBV5-1 combines with J gene TRBJ2-3; 10 bases fit TRBD2. Per the germline V gene, CDR1 is SGHRS and CDR2 is YFSETQ. The CDR3 totals 15 residues. V lost 6 bases, J lost 3 bases, and 7 bases stayed unmatched.

The chain links TRBV5-4 to TRBJ2-1, with 9 bases lining up with TRBD2. The CDR3 is 16 residues long. The V gene end was trimmed by 4 bases and the J gene end by 8 bases; junction bases not matched to a gene: 13. Germline lookup yields CDR1 SGHNT and CDR2 YYREEE (reference sequence). CDR3: CASSPGGGRAGYEQFF. CDR3 in DNA: TGTGCCAGCAGCCCGGGGGGCGGGAGGGCCGGCTATGAGCAGTTCTTC.

The chain joins TRBV6-5 to TRBJ2-3; 14 nucleotides align to TRBD2. This CDR3 has 16 amino acids. The V gene's germline CDR1 is MNHEY and CDR2 SVGAGI. The ends lost 4 bases at V and 6 bases at J; junction bases unmatched: 6. The CDR3 here is CASSSPTSGRADTQYF. The CDR3 region has the DNA TGTGCCAGCAGTTCCCCGACTAGCGGGAGGGCCGATACGCAGTATTTT.

V gene TRBV5-1 combines with J gene TRBJ1-1; D possibly corresponds to TRBD1 (5 bases). CDR1 is SGHRS and CDR2 is YFSETQ in the germline V gene. There are 14 residues in the CDR3. Trimming stripped 0 bases from V and 1 base from J, with 7 bases between. CDR3 in DNA: TGCGCCAGCAGCTTGGCAGGGCCGAACACTGAAGCTTTCTTT. This encodes CASSLAGPNTEAFF. Full variable domain (remainder filled in from reference TRBV5-1 and TRBJ1-1): KAGVTQTPRYLIKTRGQQVTLSCSPISGHRSVSWYQQTPGQGLQFLFEYFSETQRNKGNFPGRFSGRQFSNSRSEMNVSTLELGDSALYLCASSLAGPNTEAFFGQGTRLTVV.

The rearrangement links TRBV11-2 to TRBJ2-3; 8 bases align to TRBD2. The V and J ends lost 1 base and 2 bases, in that order; junction bases with no gene match: 5. There are 16 residues in the CDR3. Germline CDR1 reads SGHAT; CDR2 reads FQNNGV. The CDR3 bases are TGTGCCAGCAGCTTAGTCGGCGGGAGGCTCACAGATACGCAGTATTTT. It is translated as CASSLVGGRLTDTQYF. The full variable domain, completed using reference TRBV11-2 and TRBJ2-3, is EAGVAQSPRYKIIEKRQSVAFWCNPISGHATLYWYQQILGQGPKLLIQFQNNGVVDDSQLPKDRFSAERLKGVDSTLKIQPAKLEDSAVYLCASSLVGGRLTDTQYFGPGTRLTVL.

J is TRBJ2-5 and V is TRBV6-5; D gene unclear. CDR1 and CDR2 from the germline V gene are MNHEY and SVGAGI. V was pared by 7 bases and J by 2 bases, with 17 bases between. The CDR3 spans 15 residues. The CDR3 DNA reads as TGTGCCAGCACCCTCCGCAGGTCAAATCAAGAGACCCAGTACTTC. Translating gives CASTLRRSNQETQYF.

This chain joins TRBV5-1 and TRBJ1-3, with 7 bases lining up with TRBD1. The CDR3 loop spans 17 amino acids. The germline V gene encodes CDR1 SGHRS and CDR2 YFSETQ. Germline trimming cut 0 bases from V and 0 bases from J; bases unmatched to any gene: 6. DNA of the CDR3: TGCGCCAGCAGCTTGGATCTCGGGACAGTCTCTGGAAACACCATATATTTT. Translating gives CASSLDLGTVSGNTIYF.

The V and J genes are TRBV6-6 and TRBJ2-1; 12 bases are a match to TRBD2. This CDR3 is built from 15 residues. Losses at the gene ends were 2 bases for V and 10 bases for J; bases not matched to a gene: 6. The V gene's germline CDR1 is MNHNY and CDR2 SVGAGI (reference sequence). CDR3 DNA sequence: TGTGCCAGCAGTTACGCGACTAGCGGGGGATTGGAGCAGTTCTTC. Translation: CASSYATSGGLEQFF.

The chain joins TRBV2 to TRBJ2-7; D not certain. The germline V gene has CDR1 SNHLY and CDR2 FYNNEI. The CDR3 totals 12 residues. V lost 6 bases to trimming and J lost 0 bases, with 6 bases between them. CDR3 nucleotides: TGTGCCAGCAGGGTTAGCTCCTACGAGCAGTACTTC. It yields the protein CASRVSSYEQYF.

The CDR3 region has the DNA TGTGCCAGCAGACCTACCGGGACTAGCGGCTACAATGAGCAGTTCTTC. Protein: CASRPTGTSGYNEQFF. The chain uses TRBV27 and TRBJ2-1; 11 nucleotides line up with TRBD2. Per the germline V gene, CDR1 is MNHEY and CDR2 is SMNVEV (reference sequence). The junction had 7 bases not matched to a gene; V was cut back by 6 bases and J by 3 bases. The CDR3 is 16 residues long.

V and J are TRBV7-2 and TRBJ2-5, with 9 bases matching TRBD1. The V gene end was trimmed by 5 bases and the J gene end by 7 bases; junction bases not matched to a gene: 11. CDR1 and CDR2 from the germline V gene are SGHTA and FQGNSA. The CDR3 length is 15 residues. The CDR3 sequence: CASSQPGQGILTQYF. The CDR3 nucleotides read TGTGCCAGCAGCCAACCGGGACAGGGTATTTTGACCCAGTACTTC.

The chain recombines TRBV27 with TRBJ2-5; 11 positions agree with TRBD2. The J call is doubtful: the DNA matches TRBJ2-7 better. The CDR3 runs to 16 residues. Germline V gene sequence: CDR1 MNHEY, CDR2 SMNVEV (reference sequence). The DNA for the CDR3 is TGTGCCAGCAGTTTTAGACTAGCGGGACCTACCGTCGAGCAGTACTTC. Its protein product is CASSFRLAGPTVEQYF.

V and J are TRBV10-1 and TRBJ2-7; 8 bases map to TRBD1. V dropped 6 bases and J dropped 3; count of bases not matched to a gene: 7. The CDR3 extends over 14 amino acids. Germline CDR1 reads WNHNN; CDR2 reads SYGVQD (reference sequence). CDR3 amino acids: CASSSDRVGYEQYF. As DNA, the CDR3 is TGCGCCAGCAGCTCGGACAGGGTGGGCTACGAGCAGTACTTC.

J is TRBJ1-2 and V is TRBV30, with D tentatively TRBD1 (5 bases). Between the trimmed V and J ends, which lost 1 base and 6 bases, there was a span of 12 bases. Germline assignment: CDR1 GTSNPN and CDR2 SVGIG (reference sequence). The length of the CDR3 is 13 residues. The chain's CDR3 is CAWSGFRADGYTF. As DNA, the CDR3 is TGTGCCTGGAGTGGGTTCAGGGCTGATGGCTACACCTTC. Combining the CDR3 with reference TRBV30 and TRBJ1-2 gives the whole variable domain SQTIHQWPATLVQPVGSPLSLECTVEGTSNPNLYWYRQAAGRGLQLLFYSVGIGQISSEVPQNLSASRPQDRQFILSSKKLLLSDSGFYLCAWSGFRADGYTFGSGTRLTVV.

The gene calls are TRBV7-6 and TRBJ1-5; unclear D gene. CDR3 length: 13 amino acids. The germline V gene has CDR1 SGHVS and CDR2 FNYEAQ. Trimming removed 2 bases from V and 6 bases from J, with 8 bases in between. CDR3 DNA: TGTGCCAGCAGCTTATTTGAGGGTCAGCCCCAGCATTTT. Its translation: CASSLFEGQPQHF.

J is TRBJ2-7 and V is TRBV30; D gene ambiguous. This CDR3 spans 11 amino acids. The germline V gene encodes CDR1 GTSNPN and CDR2 SVGIG (reference sequence). Trimming left V 2 bases short and J 6 bases short, with 8 bases between. The CDR3 DNA sequence: TGTGCCTGGAGTTCCCCGGGCGAGCAGTACTTC. As protein: CAWSSPGEQYF. The whole variable domain, remainder taken from reference TRBV30 and TRBJ2-7, is SQTIHQWPATLVQPVGSPLSLECTVEGTSNPNLYWYRQAAGRGLQLLFYSVGIGQISSEVPQNLSASRPQDRQFILSSKKLLLSDSGFYLCAWSSPGEQYFGPGTRLTVT.

V gene TRBV19 combines with J gene TRBJ1-3, with D tentatively TRBD1 (5 bases). V lost 7 bases, J lost 0 bases, and 7 bases lay in between. CDR3 size: 13 residues. CDR1 and CDR2 from the germline V gene are LNHDA and SQIVND (reference sequence). CDR3 loop: CASKRGSGNTIYF. CDR3 DNA: TGTGCCAGTAAAAGGGGCTCTGGAAACACCATATATTTT.

The V call is TRBV11-3, the J call TRBJ2-7; 9 bases are a match to TRBD1. Germline CDR1 is SGHNT and CDR2 is YENEEA. V was pared by 1 base and J by 2 bases, with 3 bases of the junction left unmatched. This CDR3 contains 15 residues. CDR3 nucleotides: TGTGCCAGCAGCTTAGCACAGGGGGCCACCTACGAGCAGTACTTC. This encodes CASSLAQGATYEQYF.

The rearrangement links TRBV25-1 to TRBJ2-5, with D perhaps matching TRBD2 (6 bases). Trimming stripped 2 bases from V and 5 bases from J, with 12 bases between. Germline lookup yields CDR1 MGHDK and CDR2 SYGVNS. The CDR3 runs to 14 residues. The chain's CDR3 is CASSEPGVSETQYF. The CDR3 region has the DNA TGTGCCAGCAGTGAACCGGGAGTTTCCGAGACCCAGTACTTC.

This chain connects TRBV6-6 to TRBJ2-7, with 10 bases lining up with TRBD1. This CDR3 comprises 14 residues. The V segment lost 6 bases and the J segment 2 bases; nucleotides outside the gene matches: 4. CDR1 is MNHNY, CDR2 SVGAGI, per germline (reference sequence). CDR3 nucleotides: TGTGCCAGCAGCCGGGGGACAGGGGCCTACGAGCAGTACTTC. This encodes CASSRGTGAYEQYF.

The genes are TRBV29-1 and TRBJ1-1; D not resolved. This CDR3 has 15 residues. In germline, CDR1 is SQVTM, CDR2 ANQGSEA. The V end lost 4 bases, the J end lost 1 base, and 16 bases lay between the germline ends. The CDR3 region is CSVVLKLAGNTEAFF. CDR3 in DNA: TGCAGCGTTGTACTTAAACTGGCGGGGAACACTGAAGCTTTCTTT.

The genes are TRBV7-6 and TRBJ2-5; D ambiguous. The CDR3 consists of 12 residues. The ends were cut back, 2 bases at V and 4 bases at J, with 5 bases in the middle. CDR1 is SGHVS, CDR2 FNYEAQ, per germline. DNA for the CDR3: TGTGCCAGCAGCTTATCCAGAGAGACCCAGTACTTC. It encodes CASSLSRETQYF. Full variable domain (remainder filled in from reference TRBV7-6 and TRBJ2-5): GAGVSQSPRYKVTKRGQDVALRCDPISGHVSLYWYRQALGQGPEFLTYFNYEAQQDKSGLPNDRFSAERPEGSISTLTIQRTEQRDSAMYRCASSLSRETQYFGPGTRLLVL.

V usage is TRBV28 and J usage is TRBJ1-2; tentative D call: TRBD1 (6 bases). V gave up 6 bases and J gave up 0 bases, with 14 bases separating them. The length of the CDR3 is 15 residues. Germline V lookup: CDR1 MDHEN, CDR2 SYDVKM. The CDR3 sequence is CASSPQGPANYGYTF. The CDR3 DNA is TGTGCCAGCAGCCCACAGGGACCAGCTAACTATGGCTACACCTTC.

The chain has TRBV10-2 and TRBJ2-7, with D possibly being TRBD2 (7 bases). There are 16 residues in the CDR3. Trimming removed 6 bases from V and 0 bases from J, with 18 bases in between. From germline, CDR1 is WSHSY and CDR2 SAAADI. CDR3 DNA: TGCGCCAGCAGGGGGGGGCTAGCGGTCAGCTCCTACGAGCAGTACTTC. Its protein is CASRGGLAVSSYEQYF.

The chain is built from TRBV13 and TRBJ2-7; 8 nucleotides agree with TRBD1. V was clipped by 5 bases and J by 0 bases; unmatched bases: 6. The germline CDR1 and CDR2 sequences are PRHDT and FYEKMQ (reference sequence). CDR3 length: 15 residues. CDR3 nucleotides: TGTGCCAGCAGCCTGCGACAGGGGCTCTCCTACGAGCAGTACTTC. This sequence encodes CASSLRQGLSYEQYF.